One and the same sample provided the 27 T cell receptor beta chains below, sequenced in a study of T-cell memory formation after mild COVID-19. TCRdb recomputed calls from the 5' RACE reads with MiXCR, one row per CDR3 protein. The repertoire holds 110,000 to 150,000 distinct CDR3 sequences, with 13% to 15% as singletons. The source material was PBMCs or a T cell subset sorted from them (not recorded which). Receptors originate from an adult woman who had mild COVID-19 (a few samples of this study predate the infection). Cell type and time point are not known.

The genes are TRBV4-3 and TRBJ2-1, with 7 bases identical to TRBD2. CDR1 and CDR2 (germline): LGHNA, YSLEER. The CDR3 spans 15 residues. Trimming at V came to 1 base and at J to 7 bases, leaving 7 bases not matched to a gene. The CDR3 is CASSQAAGKGNEQFF. For the CDR3, the DNA is TGCGCCAGCAGCCAAGCAGCGGGAAAGGGGAATGAGCAGTTCTTC.

This clonotype has just a few counts. This chain connects TRBV29-1 to TRBJ2-7, with D perhaps matching TRBD1 (5 bases). Trimming removed 7 bases from V and 2 bases from J, with 21 bases in between. Per germline, CDR1 SQVTM and CDR2 ANQGSEA. The CDR3 runs 15 residues. The CDR3 nucleotides read TGCAGCGCCACTGGTGGGGCAGGGTCACCCTACGAGCAGTACTTC. Encoded protein: CSATGGAGSPYEQYF.

This clonotype occurred a few times. This sequence joins TRBV14 and TRBJ1-1, with D perhaps TRBD1 (6 bases). The V end was cut by 2 bases, the J end by 6 bases, with 16 bases between. CDR3 length: 15 residues. Germline CDR1 and CDR2: SGHDN and FVKESK. The CDR3 sequence: CASSQKQGGFPEAFF. The DNA of the CDR3 is TGTGCCAGCAGCCAAAAACAAGGGGGTTTTCCTGAAGCTTTCTTT.

In its sample, this clonotype was seen many times. The CDR3 DNA sequence: TGTGCCAGCAGCCCGGGACAGGGGACCGAGCAGTACTTC. It yields the protein CASSPGQGTEQYF. The V gene is TRBV6-6, the J gene TRBJ2-7; 10 bases are a match to TRBD1. This CDR3 is 13 amino acids long. Trimming at V came to 6 bases and at J to 6 bases, leaving 5 bases not matched to a gene. CDR1 and CDR2 (germline): MNHNY, SVGAGI (reference sequence).

This chain links TRBV7-8 with TRBJ2-7; a weak D match, TRBD2 (5 bases). V was shortened by 4 bases and J by 5 bases, with 21 bases between the two germline ends. The germline CDR1 and CDR2 sequences are SGHVS and FQNEAQ. The CDR3 loop spans 16 amino acids. This CDR3 reads CASSSEPFLARDEQYF. CDR3 coding DNA: TGTGCCAGCAGCTCGGAACCTTTCTTAGCGAGGGACGAGCAGTACTTC.

The chain couples TRBV4-1 to TRBJ2-3; no clear D. Trimming cost V 1 base and J 9 bases, with 11 bases left between them. CDR3 length: 13 residues. Germline assignment: CDR1 MGHRA and CDR2 YSYEKL. CDR3 sequence: CASSQVDKGTQYF. The CDR3 nucleotides are TGCGCCAGCAGCCAAGTAGACAAAGGCACGCAGTATTTT.

This clonotype has just a few counts. V and J are TRBV20-1 and TRBJ1-2; TRBD1 matches at 11 bases. CDR3 size: 16 residues. CDR1 is DFQATT, CDR2 SNEGSKA, per germline (reference sequence). Trimming removed 5 bases from V and 1 base from J; junction bases left unmatched: 9. In nucleotides, the CDR3 is TGCAGTGCTTATGGACAGGGGGCTAGGTTTAACTATGGCTACACCTTC. Its protein is CSAYGQGARFNYGYTF.

This clonotype appeared a few times. The V and J genes are TRBV29-1 and TRBJ2-7, with TRBD2 matching 9 bases. The CDR3 length is 17 residues. Germline CDR1 is SQVTM and CDR2 is ANQGSEA. V shed 7 bases, J shed 0 bases, and the junction held 16 bases outside the gene matches. The CDR3 here is CSATGLASGGSSYEQYF. In DNA form, the CDR3 reads TGCAGCGCAACTGGCCTGGCGAGCGGGGGGAGCTCCTACGAGCAGTACTTC.

This clonotype appeared a few times. The chain employs TRBV29-1 and TRBJ1-3, with D uncertain. Germline assignment: CDR1 SQVTM and CDR2 ANQGSEA. V was cut by 3 bases and J by 2 bases, with 2 bases left in between. The length of the CDR3 is 11 residues. CDR3 sequence: CSVDAGNTIYF. The DNA of the CDR3 is TGCAGCGTTGACGCTGGAAACACCATATATTTT.

This sequence joins TRBV29-1 and TRBJ2-2, with D uncertain. Germline CDR1 reads SQVTM; CDR2 reads ANQGSEA. V was trimmed by 5 bases and J by 1 base, leaving 8 bases between them. The CDR3 runs 13 residues. CDR3 in amino acids: CSVYTQNTGELFF. The CDR3 region has the DNA TGCAGCGTTTACACCCAGAACACCGGGGAGCTGTTTTTT.

The chain is built from TRBV19 and TRBJ2-7; TRBD1 is a possible D gene (6 bases). The V and J ends lost 4 bases and 5 bases respectively, with 18 bases between them. This CDR3 is built from 15 residues. Germline V gene sequence: CDR1 LNHDA, CDR2 SQIVND (reference sequence). This chain's CDR3 is CASSTYPTRGHEQYF. The CDR3 bases are TGTGCCAGTAGTACTTACCCCACCAGGGGCCACGAGCAGTACTTC. The whole variable domain, filled in from reference TRBV19 and TRBJ2-7, reads DGGITQSPKYLFRKEGQNVTLSCEQNLNHDAMYWYRQDPGQGLRLIYYSQIVNDFQKGDIAEGYSVSREKKESFPLTVTSAQKNPTAFYLCASSTYPTRGHEQYFGPGTRLTVT.

This clonotype turned up a few times. This chain uses TRBV29-1 with TRBJ2-1; no reliable D call. V dropped 0 bases and J dropped 0 bases, with 18 bases sitting between them. The CDR3 totals 18 residues. Looked up from germline, CDR1 is SQVTM and CDR2 is ANQGSEA. This chain's CDR3 is CSVEDSIAVPSSYNEQFF. The DNA of the CDR3 is TGCAGCGTTGAAGATTCTATAGCTGTCCCCAGCTCCTACAATGAGCAGTTCTTC.

The chain combines TRBV19 with TRBJ1-2, with D tentatively TRBD1 (6 bases). The CDR3 spans 11 residues. The V end lost 6 bases, the J end lost 10 bases, and 12 bases lay between the germline ends. Germline values: CDR1 LNHDA, CDR2 SQIVND (reference sequence). As DNA, the CDR3 is TGTGCCAGTAGACGGGCAGGGGACTACACCTTC. This gives the protein CASRRAGDYTF. The full variable domain, with the rest looked up from reference TRBV19 and TRBJ1-2, is DGGITQSPKYLFRKEGQNVTLSCEQNLNHDAMYWYRQDPGQGLRLIYYSQIVNDFQKGDIAEGYSVSREKKESFPLTVTSAQKNPTAFYLCASRRAGDYTFGSGTRLTVV.

V gene TRBV15 combines with J gene TRBJ2-3, with 11 bases that match TRBD2. V trimming: 5 bases; J trimming: 6 bases; junction bases outside the gene matches: 10. Germline-derived CDR1 and CDR2 are LNHNV and YYDKDF (reference sequence). The CDR3 consists of 16 residues. CDR3 coding DNA: TGTGCCACCAGCGCCCAATCTAGCGGGGGGTCGGATACGCAGTATTTT. It encodes CATSAQSSGGSDTQYF.

This clonotype was recorded a few times. V usage is TRBV4-2 and J usage is TRBJ2-1, with 13 nucleotides matching TRBD2. Germline V lookup: CDR1 LGHNA, CDR2 YNFKEQ. CDR3 length: 18 residues. V lost 3 bases and J lost 0; bases outside the gene matches: 5. CDR3 nucleotide sequence: TGTGCCAGCAGCCAGGCCACTAGCGGGGGGGTCTCCTACAATGAGCAGTTCTTC. It encodes CASSQATSGGVSYNEQFF.

This CDR3 is CASSITTVSSYNEQFF. The CDR3 coding sequence is TGTGCCAGTAGTATAACGACAGTAAGCTCCTACAATGAGCAGTTCTTC. The gene calls are TRBV19 and TRBJ2-1; D might be TRBD1 (5 bases). This CDR3 spans 16 amino acids. Trimming shortened V by 2 bases and J by 0 bases, and 11 bases separated the two germline ends. CDR1 is LNHDA and CDR2 is SQIVND in the germline V gene (reference sequence).

The sample holds a few counts of this clonotype. This chain connects TRBV15 to TRBJ2-2; 8 nucleotides match TRBD2. The CDR3 extends over 15 amino acids. The germline V gene encodes CDR1 LNHNV and CDR2 YYDKDF (reference sequence). V lost 5 bases to trimming and J lost 6 bases; unmatched junction nucleotides: 8. The CDR3 is CATSGRGGSAGELFF. The CDR3 nucleotides are TGTGCCACCAGCGGCCGGGGGGGGTCGGCCGGGGAGCTGTTTTTT.

There are a few counts of this clonotype. The chain joins TRBV29-1 to TRBJ2-7; D may be TRBD1 (5 bases). CDR1 and CDR2 (germline): SQVTM, ANQGSEA. The V gene lost 2 bases and the J gene lost 2 bases, with 10 bases spanning the gap. The CDR3 is 13 amino acids. CDR3 sequence reads: CSVETGTTYEQYF. In nucleotides, the CDR3 is TGCAGCGTTGAAACAGGAACAACCTACGAGCAGTACTTC.

The chain joins TRBV2 to TRBJ2-5; TRBD2 aligns across 16 bases. Germline V lookup: CDR1 SNHLY, CDR2 FYNNEI. The CDR3 totals 18 residues. The V gene end was trimmed by 2 bases and the J gene end by 4 bases; junction bases not matched to a gene: 7. CDR3 DNA sequence: TGTGCCAGCAGTGAAAAGGGACTAGCGGGGGGGCCGTCAGAGACCCAGTACTTC. It is translated as CASSEKGLAGGPSETQYF.

The chain carries TRBV5-1 and TRBJ2-1; D gene ambiguous. CDR1 and CDR2 (germline): SGHRS, YFSETQ. The CDR3 has 14 residues. V dropped 4 bases and J dropped 2 bases, with 10 bases sitting between them. As DNA, the CDR3 is TGCGCCAGCAGCCCCACCGACGCCTACAATGAGCAGTTCTTC. Protein sequence: CASSPTDAYNEQFF.

The rearrangement uses TRBV5-1 and TRBJ2-3; 8 bases map to TRBD1. This CDR3 region has 14 residues. Germline V gene sequence: CDR1 SGHRS, CDR2 YFSETQ. V gave up 3 bases and J gave up 4 bases; unmatched junction bases: 4. Here the CDR3 DNA reads TGCGCCAGCAGCTCCGAGACAGGGGCAGATACGCAGTATTTT. Translation gives CASSSETGADTQYF.

The V and J genes are TRBV7-3 and TRBJ2-3; 13 bases are a match to TRBD2. Germline-derived CDR1 and CDR2 are SGHTA and FQGTGA. The CDR3 extends over 14 amino acids. V lost 8 bases, J lost 5 bases, and 4 bases stayed unmatched. DNA of the CDR3: TGTGCCAGCTCACTAGCGGGGGGGATAGATACGCAGTATTTT. Amino acids: CASSLAGGIDTQYF. Full variable domain (remainder filled in from reference TRBV7-3 and TRBJ2-3): GAGVSQTPSNKVTEKGKYVELRCDPISGHTALYWYRQSLGQGPEFLIYFQGTGAADDSGLPNDRFFAVRPEGSVSTLKIQRTERGDSAVYLCASSLAGGIDTQYFGPGTRLTVL.

This clonotype was seen only a few times. The chain links TRBV6-2 or TRBV6-3 to TRBJ1-1, with a weak D call TRBD1 (6 bases). The CDR3 covers 14 residues. Germline lookup yields CDR1 MNHEY and CDR2 SVGEGT. V dropped 2 bases and J dropped 4 bases, with 11 bases sitting between them. The chain's CDR3 is CASSYEGESTEAFF. The CDR3 DNA follows: TGTGCCAGCAGTTACGAGGGGGAGAGCACTGAAGCTTTCTTT.

Only a few counts were recorded for this clonotype. The rearrangement uses TRBV7-9 and TRBJ2-5; TRBD1 agrees at 8 bases. V trimming: 5 bases; J trimming: 4 bases; junction bases outside the gene matches: 9. The CDR3 totals 15 residues. The germline V gene has CDR1 SEHNR and CDR2 FQNEAQ (reference sequence). The chain's CDR3 is CASSRAPTGVETQYF. CDR3 in DNA: TGTGCCAGCAGCCGCGCACCGACAGGGGTAGAGACCCAGTACTTC.

Ten or more counts support this clonotype. V is TRBV5-1 and J is TRBJ2-7; no reliable D call. The CDR3 loop spans 14 amino acids. CDR1 SGHRS and CDR2 YFSETQ come from the germline V gene. V lost 0 bases and J lost 2, with 9 bases in between. The CDR3, as DNA: TGCGCCAGCAGCTTGGGTAGTGGTGCCTACGAGCAGTACTTC. As protein: CASSLGSGAYEQYF.

The table lists this clonotype with many counts. The CDR3 bases are TGCAGTGCTAGAGACTACGGGACAGGGCACGGGGAGCTGTTTTTT. Translating gives CSARDYGTGHGELFF. V and J are TRBV20-1 and TRBJ2-2; 9 bases fit TRBD1. CDR3 length: 15 amino acids. Germline CDR1 is DFQATT and CDR2 is SNEGSKA (reference sequence). The junction had 6 bases not matched to a gene; V was cut back by 0 bases and J by 7 bases.

The rearrangement joins TRBV4-2 to TRBJ2-1; 9 bases line up with TRBD2. Germline V lookup: CDR1 LGHNA, CDR2 YNFKEQ. The V gene end was trimmed by 1 base and the J gene end by 6 bases; junction bases not matched to a gene: 13. This CDR3 has 18 amino acids. The CDR3 is CASSQVRYLAGEGNEQFF. CDR3 coding DNA: TGTGCCAGCAGCCAAGTGCGGTATTTAGCGGGGGAGGGCAATGAGCAGTTCTTC.